Following are 25 T cell receptor beta chains from one sample sequenced in a study of regulatory T cells in long-lasting Graves disease. Researchers made TCR beta libraries by using iRepertoire HTBI primers and running Arm-PCR on CDR3 regions. TCRdb reprocessed the multiplex PCR reads via MiXCR and lists one record per CDR3 protein. The repertoire has about 290,000 distinct CDR3 sequences, roughly a fifth of them found once; the top ten carry around three fifths. Time point specified: persistent/refractory GD, antithyroid drugs over 5 years with positive TRAb. The authors made the TCR library using RNA they extracted from PBMCs. The material was peripheral blood mononuclear cells (PBMCs), obtained when the disease was refractory, from a patient treated with antithyroid drugs. The receptors originated from a female donor with Graves disease.

This chain joins TRBV6-1 and TRBJ1-4; D gene unclear. CDR3 size: 15 residues. Germline values: CDR1 MNHNS, CDR2 SASEGT. The V end was cut by 5 bases, the J end by 5 bases, with 15 bases between. CDR3 DNA sequence: TGTGCCAGCAGTTACGACGGGGTAGGAAATGAAAAACTGTTTTTT. It encodes CASSYDGVGNEKLFF.

The table lists this clonotype with many counts. V is TRBV7-9 and J is TRBJ2-2; the match to TRBD1 covers 9 bases. CDR1 SEHNR and CDR2 FQNEAQ come from the germline V gene (reference sequence). Trimming at V came to 4 bases and at J to 7 bases, leaving 10 bases not matched to a gene. The CDR3 contains 16 residues. The CDR3 DNA reads TGTGCCAGCAGCTACTCCGGGACAGGGACTGTCGGGGAGCTGTTTTTT. It specifies CASSYSGTGTVGELFF.

Concerning this clonotype itself: This sequence may be a read error, since a much larger clone differs from it by one base. The chain carries TRBV28 and TRBJ1-5; no clear D gene. The germline CDR1 and CDR2 sequences are MDHEN and SYDVKM. The CDR3 runs to 14 residues. Deletions cut 5 bases from V and 7 bases from J, with 15 bases between. CDR3 DNA: TGTGCCAGCAGTCCCGGGGTGGAAGGACAGCCCCAGCATTTT. Its translation: CASSPGVEGQPQHF.

This clonotype was picked up many times. V and J are TRBV11-2 and TRBJ2-5; weak D call: TRBD2 (6 bases). Between the trimmed V and J ends, which lost 3 bases and 4 bases, there was a span of 15 bases. The germline V gene encodes CDR1 SGHAT and CDR2 FQNNGV. The length of the CDR3 is 15 residues. Written as DNA, the CDR3 is TGTGCCAGCAGCTTTAGCGGCCAATGGGGAGAGACCCAGTACTTC. Protein sequence: CASSFSGQWGETQYF.

The chain is built from TRBV6-1 and TRBJ2-2; D perhaps matches TRBD1 (6 bases). Looked up from germline, CDR1 is MNHNS and CDR2 is SASEGT. V lost 6 bases and J lost 6, with 17 bases in between. There are 15 residues in the CDR3. This chain's CDR3 is CASSLSRGEAGELFF. The CDR3 DNA follows: TGTGCCAGCAGCCTCAGCAGGGGAGAGGCCGGGGAGCTGTTTTTT.

This clonotype was counted many times. The chain has TRBV7-9 and TRBJ2-7; D uncertain. CDR1 is SEHNR and CDR2 is FQNEAQ in the germline V gene (reference sequence). Trimming pared 4 bases from V and 3 bases from J, leaving 10 bases between. The CDR3 consists of 13 residues. CDR3 sequence: CASSSGRYYEQYF. In nucleotides, the CDR3 is TGTGCCAGCAGCTCCGGACGGTACTACGAGCAGTACTTC.

J is TRBJ2-6 and V is TRBV18; 7 bases fit TRBD1. Per the germline V gene, CDR1 is KGHSH and CDR2 is LQKENI. The CDR3 length is 17 residues. V gave up 2 bases and J gave up 0 bases; unmatched junction bases: 4. CDR3 nucleotide sequence: TGTGCCAGCTCACCAGGACAGGTGACCTCTGGGGCCAACGTCCTGACTTTC. Translating it yields CASSPGQVTSGANVLTF.

This clonotype was counted at least ten times. CDR3 sequence: CASRTTGTMNTEAFF. CDR3 sequence (DNA): TGTGCCAGCAGAACGACAGGGACGATGAACACTGAAGCTTTCTTT. This rearrangement joins TRBV28 to TRBJ1-1; 7 bases align to TRBD1. In germline, CDR1 is MDHEN, CDR2 SYDVKM. The CDR3 loop spans 15 amino acids. Trimming removed 6 bases from V and 0 bases from J; junction bases left unmatched: 7.

J is TRBJ1-6 and V is TRBV10-2; D possibly corresponds to TRBD1 (6 bases). The CDR3 is 16 amino acids. Germline assignment: CDR1 WSHSY and CDR2 SAAADI. The V and J ends lost 2 bases and 5 bases respectively, with 13 bases between them. The CDR3 DNA sequence: TGCGCCAGCAGTGAGGGACAGAAAGGAGATAATTCACCCCTCCACTTT. Protein product: CASSEGQKGDNSPLHF.

This clonotype showed up many times. The V and J genes are TRBV7-2 and TRBJ2-6; D remains unclear. The length of the CDR3 is 14 residues. V dropped 5 bases and J dropped 1 base, with 6 bases sitting between them. From germline, CDR1 is SGHTA and CDR2 FQGNSA. CDR3 sequence (DNA): TGTGCCAGCAGCCAGCGTTCTGGGGCCAACGTCCTGACTTTC. Encoded protein: CASSQRSGANVLTF.

This clonotype was observed many times. J is TRBJ2-7 and V is TRBV5-1, with D tentatively TRBD1 (5 bases). The V and J ends lost 2 bases and 2 bases respectively, with 11 bases between them. Germline V lookup: CDR1 SGHRS, CDR2 YFSETQ. CDR3 size: 14 residues. This chain's CDR3 is CASSFSTATYEQYF. In DNA form, the CDR3 reads TGCGCCAGCAGCTTTTCGACAGCCACCTACGAGCAGTACTTC.

This clonotype was recorded at least ten times. The chain employs TRBV18 and TRBJ1-4, with TRBD1 as a possible D gene (5 bases). V dropped 4 bases and J dropped 7 bases, with 10 bases sitting between them. CDR3 length: 13 amino acids. Per germline, CDR1 KGHSH and CDR2 LQKENI. The CDR3 loop reads CASSLWDGEKLFF. The CDR3 coding sequence is TGTGCCAGCTCACTTTGGGACGGTGAAAAACTGTTTTTT.

This clonotype was picked up many times. The rearrangement links TRBV28 to TRBJ1-1, with D uncertain. Trimming took off 6 bases at V and 1 base at J, with 6 bases between the two ends. Germline V gene sequence: CDR1 MDHEN, CDR2 SYDVKM. This CDR3 is 12 amino acids long. The CDR3 nucleotides read TGTGCCAGCAGCCCCAAGAACACTGAAGCTTTCTTT. It encodes CASSPKNTEAFF. Based on the CDR3 plus reference TRBV28 and TRBJ1-1, the full variable domain is DVKVTQSSRYLVKRTGEKVFLECVQDMDHENMFWYRQDPGLGLRLIYFSYDVKMKEKGDIPEGYSVSREKKERFSLILESASTNQTSMYLCASSPKNTEAFFGQGTRLTVV.

This clonotype was detected ten times or more. This chain links TRBV7-2 with TRBJ1-1; a weak D match, TRBD1 (5 bases). Looked up from germline, CDR1 is SGHTA and CDR2 is FQGNSA. The CDR3 totals 14 residues. Trimming pared 3 bases from V and 5 bases from J, leaving 13 bases between. CDR3 coding DNA: TGTGCCAGCAGCTTTTCAGGGCGGGGAACTGAAGCTTTCTTT. Translating it yields CASSFSGRGTEAFF.

The J gene is TRBJ2-5, the V gene TRBV7-9; possibly TRBD2 for D (6 bases). The CDR3 is 15 amino acids. Germline V gene sequence: CDR1 SEHNR, CDR2 FQNEAQ (reference sequence). The germline V and J ends were trimmed by 1 base and 2 bases, with 11 bases remaining between them. Here the CDR3 reads CASSLEWGVQETQYF. CDR3 nucleotides: TGTGCCAGCAGCTTAGAGTGGGGGGTTCAAGAGACCCAGTACTTC.

In its sample, this clonotype was seen a few times. The J gene is TRBJ2-7, the V gene TRBV5-1; TRBD1 agrees at 10 bases. V dropped 4 bases and J dropped 2; count of bases not matched to a gene: 3. Germline-derived CDR1 and CDR2 are SGHRS and YFSETQ. The CDR3 contains 14 residues. In DNA form, the CDR3 reads TGCGCCAGCAGCATAGGACAGGGGGCCTACGAGCAGTACTTC. It yields the protein CASSIGQGAYEQYF.

As to this clonotype: A much more abundant neighbour one base away suggests this may be a read error. This chain links TRBV28 with TRBJ2-7, with D possibly being TRBD1 (6 bases). The germline CDR1 and CDR2 sequences are MDHEN and SYDVKM. The ends were cut back, 6 bases at V and 2 bases at J, with 8 bases in the middle. This CDR3 comprises 12 residues. The CDR3 bases are TGTGCCAGCAGGCGGACAGCCTACGAGCAGTACTTC. This codes for CASRRTAYEQYF.

Comments on this clonotype: Relative to the germline gene, one junction end is altered; a read error may explain this. The CDR3 DNA reads as TGTACCAGCAGTTTTTTCGGGACAGATTCCTACGAGCAGTACTTC. Residues: CTSSFFGTDSYEQYF. V and J are TRBV12-3 or TRBV12-4 and TRBJ2-7; 7 nucleotides line up with TRBD1. This CDR3 contains 15 residues.

The sample holds many counts of this clonotype. The chain has TRBV7-2 and TRBJ1-1; TRBD1 matches at 7 bases. The CDR3 contains 15 residues. Unmatched junction bases numbered 5, after V lost 1 base and J lost 3 bases. The germline V gene has CDR1 SGHTA and CDR2 FQGNSA. In DNA form, the CDR3 reads TGTGCCAGCAGCTTAGGGGGACAGCTTGACACTGAAGCTTTCTTT. Its protein product is CASSLGGQLDTEAFF.

The chain combines TRBV7-8 with TRBJ2-1; TRBD2 matches at 7 bases. Germline CDR1 reads SGHVS; CDR2 reads FQNEAQ. CDR3 length: 16 residues. With V trimmed by 1 base and J by 9 bases, 12 bases remained unmatched. CDR3 protein: CASSLEGLAEMGEQFF. In DNA, the CDR3 is TGTGCCAGCAGCTTAGAGGGGCTAGCGGAGATGGGTGAGCAGTTCTTC.

CDR3 sequence: CASSEIRTGLKETQYF. As DNA, the CDR3 is TGCGCCAGCAGCGAAATTCGGACAGGCCTAAAAGAGACCCAGTACTTC. This sequence joins TRBV5-1 and TRBJ2-5; TRBD1 matches 7 bases. This CDR3 is built from 16 residues. From germline, CDR1 is SGHRS and CDR2 YFSETQ. J was trimmed by 3 bases and V by 4 bases; bases with no gene match: 12.

A word on this clonotype: A much larger clone sits a single nucleotide away, making a read error possible. The CDR3 ends on some other residue instead of the conserved phenylalanine or tryptophan, so this is likely a read error. The chain joins TRBV20-1 to TRBJ1-2; weak D call: TRBD1 (5 bases). Trimming removed 1 base from V and 2 bases from J, with 14 bases in between. Germline lookup yields CDR1 DFQATT and CDR2 SNEGSKA (reference sequence). CDR3 length: 15 amino acids. For the CDR3, the DNA is TGCAGTGCTAGAGGGGTCGACAGCGAGAACTATGGCTACACCCTC. It translates to CSARGVDSENYGYTL.

The chain recombines TRBV24-1 with TRBJ2-5; 7 bases align to TRBD2. The V segment lost 10 bases and the J segment 4 bases; nucleotides outside the gene matches: 8. Germline loops: CDR1 KGHDR, CDR2 SFDVKD. The CDR3 loop spans 13 amino acids. CDR3 sequence (DNA): TGTGCCACTTCCGGCGGCGGGAGAGAGACCCAGTACTTC. Translation: CATSGGGRETQYF.

As to this clonotype: This clone may be a read error of a much larger clone one base away. The CDR3 end shows no conserved phenylalanine or tryptophan, and so a read error is likely. The chain has TRBV12-3 or TRBV12-4 and TRBJ2-7; no reliable D call. Trimming removed 5 bases from V and 0 bases from J, with 14 bases in between. The CDR3 consists of 15 residues. Here the CDR3 DNA reads TGTGCCAGCAGTCCCGCTGGCAGGACCTCCTACGAGCAGTACCTC. Residues: CASSPAGRTSYEQYL.

The V call is TRBV12-3 or TRBV12-4, the J call TRBJ1-5; maybe TRBD1 (5 bases). The CDR3 runs 14 residues. V lost 1 base to trimming and J lost 6 bases, with 10 bases between them. This CDR3 is CASSLVWGSQPQHF. CDR3 in DNA: TGTGCCAGCAGTTTAGTCTGGGGGAGTCAGCCCCAGCATTTT.